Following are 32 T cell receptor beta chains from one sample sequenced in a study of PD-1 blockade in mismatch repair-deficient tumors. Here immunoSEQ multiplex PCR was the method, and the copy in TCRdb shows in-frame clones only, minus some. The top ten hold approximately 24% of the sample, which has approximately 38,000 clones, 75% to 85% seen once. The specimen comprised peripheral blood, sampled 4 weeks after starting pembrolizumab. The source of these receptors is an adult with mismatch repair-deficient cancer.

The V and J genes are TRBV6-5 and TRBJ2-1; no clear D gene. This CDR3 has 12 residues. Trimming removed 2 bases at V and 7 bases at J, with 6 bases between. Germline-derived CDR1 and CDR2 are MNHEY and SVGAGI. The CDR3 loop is CASSYPRNEQFF. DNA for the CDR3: TGTGCCAGCAGTTACCCCAGGAATGAGCAGTTCTTC.

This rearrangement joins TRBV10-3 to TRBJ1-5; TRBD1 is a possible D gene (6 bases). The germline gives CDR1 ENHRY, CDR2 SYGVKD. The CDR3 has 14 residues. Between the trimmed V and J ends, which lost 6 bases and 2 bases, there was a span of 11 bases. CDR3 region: CAIRAGEGNQPQHF. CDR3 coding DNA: TGTGCCATCAGAGCAGGGGAAGGCAATCAGCCCCAGCATTTT.

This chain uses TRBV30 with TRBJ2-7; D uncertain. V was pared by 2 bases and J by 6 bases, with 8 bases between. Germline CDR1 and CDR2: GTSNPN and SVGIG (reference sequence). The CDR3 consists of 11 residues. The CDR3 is CAWSPGLEQYF. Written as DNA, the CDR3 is TGTGCCTGGAGTCCGGGCCTCGAGCAGTACTTC. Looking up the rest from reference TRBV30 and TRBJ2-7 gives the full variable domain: SQTIHQWPATLVQPVGSPLSLECTVEGTSNPNLYWYRQAAGRGLQLLFYSVGIGQISSEVPQNLSASRPQDRQFILSSKKLLLSDSGFYLCAWSPGLEQYFGPGTRLTVT.

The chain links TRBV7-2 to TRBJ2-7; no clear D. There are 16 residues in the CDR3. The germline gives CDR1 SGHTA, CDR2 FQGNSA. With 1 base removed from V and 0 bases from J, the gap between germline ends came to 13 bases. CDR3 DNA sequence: TGTGCCAGCAGCTTAGGGCGTCGGAGCCGCTCCTACGAGCAGTACTTC. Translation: CASSLGRRSRSYEQYF.

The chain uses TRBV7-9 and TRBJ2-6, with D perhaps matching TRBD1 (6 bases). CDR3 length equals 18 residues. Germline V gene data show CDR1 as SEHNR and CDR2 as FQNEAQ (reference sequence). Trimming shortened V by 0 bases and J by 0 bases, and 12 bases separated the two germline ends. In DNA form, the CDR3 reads TGTGCCAGCAGCTTAGCGAGCCAGGGGAGCTCTGGGGCCAACGTCCTGACTTTC. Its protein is CASSLASQGSSGANVLTF.

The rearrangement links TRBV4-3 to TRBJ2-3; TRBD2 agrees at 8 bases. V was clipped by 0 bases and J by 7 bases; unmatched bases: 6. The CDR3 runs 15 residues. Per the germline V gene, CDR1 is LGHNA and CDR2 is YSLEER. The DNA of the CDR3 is TGCGCCAGCAGCCAAGAACTAGCGGAGGCGTATACGCAGTATTTT. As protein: CASSQELAEAYTQYF.

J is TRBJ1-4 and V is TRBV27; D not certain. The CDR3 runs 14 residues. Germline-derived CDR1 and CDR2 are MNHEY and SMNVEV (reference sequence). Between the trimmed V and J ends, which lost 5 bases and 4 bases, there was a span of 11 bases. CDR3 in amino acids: CASSTPGSNEKLFF. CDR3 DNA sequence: TGTGCCAGCAGTACCCCTGGAAGTAATGAAAAACTGTTTTTT.

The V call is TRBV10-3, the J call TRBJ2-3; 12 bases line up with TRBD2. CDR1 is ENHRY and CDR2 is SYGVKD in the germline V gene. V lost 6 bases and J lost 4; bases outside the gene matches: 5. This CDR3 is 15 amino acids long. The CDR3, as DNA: TGTGCCATCAGCACGACTAGCGGGAGTTCAGATACGCAGTATTTT. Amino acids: CAISTTSGSSDTQYF.

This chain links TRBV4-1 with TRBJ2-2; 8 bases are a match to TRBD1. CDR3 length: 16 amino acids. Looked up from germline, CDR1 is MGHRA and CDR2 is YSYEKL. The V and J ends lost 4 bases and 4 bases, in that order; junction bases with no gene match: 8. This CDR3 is CASSRTAGGVTGELFF. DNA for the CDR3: TGCGCCAGCAGCCGAACCGCAGGGGGCGTCACCGGGGAGCTGTTTTTT.

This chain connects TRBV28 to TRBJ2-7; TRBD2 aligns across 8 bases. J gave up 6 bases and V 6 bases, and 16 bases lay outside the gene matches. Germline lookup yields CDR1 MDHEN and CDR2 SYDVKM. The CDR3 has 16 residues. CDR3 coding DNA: TGTGCCAGCAGGGGTGAGGGACTAGTCAGAGGGGGCGAGCAGTACTTC. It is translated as CASRGEGLVRGGEQYF. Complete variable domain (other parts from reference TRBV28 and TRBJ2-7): DVKVTQSSRYLVKRTGEKVFLECVQDMDHENMFWYRQDPGLGLRLIYFSYDVKMKEKGDIPEGYSVSREKKERFSLILESASTNQTSMYLCASRGEGLVRGGEQYFGPGTRLTVT.

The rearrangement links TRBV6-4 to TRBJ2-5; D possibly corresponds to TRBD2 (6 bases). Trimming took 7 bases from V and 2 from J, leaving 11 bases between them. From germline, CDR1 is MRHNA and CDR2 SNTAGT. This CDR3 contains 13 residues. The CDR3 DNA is TGTGCCAGCACCTGGGGGGAACAAGAGACCCAGTACTTC. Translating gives CASTWGEQETQYF.

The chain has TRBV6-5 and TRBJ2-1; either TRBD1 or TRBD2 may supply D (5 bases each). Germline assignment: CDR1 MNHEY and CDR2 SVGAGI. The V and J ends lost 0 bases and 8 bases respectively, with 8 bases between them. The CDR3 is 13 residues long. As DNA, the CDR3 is TGTGCCAGCAGTTACTCGTGGGGGTATGAGCAGTTCTTC. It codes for CASSYSWGYEQFF.

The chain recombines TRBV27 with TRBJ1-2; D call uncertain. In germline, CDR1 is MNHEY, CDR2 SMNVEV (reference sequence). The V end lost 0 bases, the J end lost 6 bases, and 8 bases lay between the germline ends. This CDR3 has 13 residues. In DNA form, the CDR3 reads TGTGCCAGCAGTTTATCTGTTTACGATGGCTACACCTTC. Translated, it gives CASSLSVYDGYTF.

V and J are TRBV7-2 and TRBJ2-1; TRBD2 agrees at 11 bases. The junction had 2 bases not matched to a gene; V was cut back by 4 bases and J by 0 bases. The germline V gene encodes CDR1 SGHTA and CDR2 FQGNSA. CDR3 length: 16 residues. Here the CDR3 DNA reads TGTGCCAGCAGCTGGACTAGCGGGCGCTCCTACAATGAGCAGTTCTTC. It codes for CASSWTSGRSYNEQFF.

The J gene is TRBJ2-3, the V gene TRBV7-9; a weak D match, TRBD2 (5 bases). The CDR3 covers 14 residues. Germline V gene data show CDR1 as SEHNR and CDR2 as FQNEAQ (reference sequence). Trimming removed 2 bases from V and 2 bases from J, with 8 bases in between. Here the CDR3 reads CASSLTGFTDTQYF. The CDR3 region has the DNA TGTGCCAGCAGCTTAACGGGATTCACAGATACGCAGTATTTT.

The CDR3, as DNA: TGTGCCTGGAGCCCGGGACTAGCGGGGTCTCACGAGCAGTACTTC. Translated: CAWSPGLAGSHEQYF. The chain links TRBV30 to TRBJ2-7; 13 positions agree with TRBD2. CDR3 length: 15 amino acids. V lost 3 bases and J lost 5; bases outside the gene matches: 7. CDR1 is GTSNPN, CDR2 SVGIG, per germline (reference sequence).

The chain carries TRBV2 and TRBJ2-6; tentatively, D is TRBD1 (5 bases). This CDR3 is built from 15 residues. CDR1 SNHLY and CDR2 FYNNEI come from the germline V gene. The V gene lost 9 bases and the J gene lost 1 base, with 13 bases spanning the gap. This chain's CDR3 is CARQQQGSGANVLTF. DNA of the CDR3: TGTGCCAGACAACAGCAGGGATCTGGGGCCAACGTCCTGACTTTC. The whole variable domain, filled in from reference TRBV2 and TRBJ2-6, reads EPEVTQTPSHQVTQMGQEVILRCVPISNHLYFYWYRQILGQKVEFLVSFYNNEISEKSEIFDDQFSVERPDGSNFTLKIRSTKLEDSAMYFCARQQQGSGANVLTFGAGSRLTVL.

This chain's CDR3 is CASSDKAGATDTQYF. In DNA, the CDR3 is TGTGCCAGCAGTGACAAAGCGGGAGCCACAGATACGCAGTATTTT. V and J are TRBV6-4 and TRBJ2-3; 8 bases are shared with TRBD2. This CDR3 region has 15 residues. Looked up from germline, CDR1 is MRHNA and CDR2 is SNTAGT. The J segment lost 2 bases and the V segment lost 2 bases, leaving 3 bases of the junction unmatched.

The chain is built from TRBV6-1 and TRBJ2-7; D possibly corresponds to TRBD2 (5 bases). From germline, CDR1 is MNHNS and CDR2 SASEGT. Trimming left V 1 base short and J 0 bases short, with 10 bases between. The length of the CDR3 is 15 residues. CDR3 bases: TGTGCCAGCAGTGAAGTTCCAGCGGACTCCTACGAGCAGTACTTC. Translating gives CASSEVPADSYEQYF.

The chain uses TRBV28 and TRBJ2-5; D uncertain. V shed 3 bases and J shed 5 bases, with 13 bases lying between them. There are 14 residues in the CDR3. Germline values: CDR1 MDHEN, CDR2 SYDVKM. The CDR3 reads CASSFIRPRETQYF. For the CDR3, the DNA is TGTGCCAGCAGTTTTATAAGGCCGAGGGAGACCCAGTACTTC.

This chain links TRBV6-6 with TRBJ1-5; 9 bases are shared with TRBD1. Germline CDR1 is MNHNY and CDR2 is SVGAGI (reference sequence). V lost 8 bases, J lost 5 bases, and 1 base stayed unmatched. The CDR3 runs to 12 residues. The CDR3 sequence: CASRTGDQPQHF. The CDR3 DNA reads TGTGCCAGCCGGACAGGGGATCAGCCCCAGCATTTT.

CDR3 residues: CASSLGATNEKLFF. CDR3 in DNA: TGTGCCAGCAGTTTAGGGGCAACTAATGAAAAACTGTTTTTT. This chain uses TRBV28 with TRBJ1-4; D is undetermined. Trimming shortened V by 2 bases and J by 0 bases, and 4 bases separated the two germline ends. The V gene's germline CDR1 is MDHEN and CDR2 SYDVKM. CDR3 size: 14 residues.

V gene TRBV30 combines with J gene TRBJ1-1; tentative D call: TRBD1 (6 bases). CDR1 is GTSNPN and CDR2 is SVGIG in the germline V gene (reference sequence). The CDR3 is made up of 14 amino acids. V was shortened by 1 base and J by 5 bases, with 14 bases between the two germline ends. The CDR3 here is CAWSATQGQTEAFF. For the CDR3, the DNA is TGTGCCTGGAGTGCCACGCAGGGGCAGACTGAAGCTTTCTTT. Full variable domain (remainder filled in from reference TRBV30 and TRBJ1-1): SQTIHQWPATLVQPVGSPLSLECTVEGTSNPNLYWYRQAAGRGLQLLFYSVGIGQISSEVPQNLSASRPQDRQFILSSKKLLLSDSGFYLCAWSATQGQTEAFFGQGTRLTVV.

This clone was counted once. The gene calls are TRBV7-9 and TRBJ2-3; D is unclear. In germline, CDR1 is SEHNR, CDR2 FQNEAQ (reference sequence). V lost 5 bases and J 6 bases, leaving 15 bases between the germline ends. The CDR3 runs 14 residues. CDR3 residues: CASSGRRPQDTQYF. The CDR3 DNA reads TGTGCCAGCAGCGGTCGGCGGCCTCAGGATACGCAGTATTTT.

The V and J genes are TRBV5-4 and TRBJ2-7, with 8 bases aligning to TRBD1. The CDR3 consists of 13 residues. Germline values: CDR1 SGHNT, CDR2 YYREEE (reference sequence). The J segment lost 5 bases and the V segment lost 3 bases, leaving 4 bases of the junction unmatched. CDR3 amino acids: CASSYQGADEQYF. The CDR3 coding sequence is TGTGCCAGCAGCTATCAGGGGGCGGACGAGCAGTACTTC.

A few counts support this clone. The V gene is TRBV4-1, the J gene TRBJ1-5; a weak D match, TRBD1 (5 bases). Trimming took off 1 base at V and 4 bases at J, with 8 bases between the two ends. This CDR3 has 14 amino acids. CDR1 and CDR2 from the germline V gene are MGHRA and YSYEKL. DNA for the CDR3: TGCGCCAGCAGCCAAGCGCGGGGGAATCAGCCCCAGCATTTT. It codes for CASSQARGNQPQHF.

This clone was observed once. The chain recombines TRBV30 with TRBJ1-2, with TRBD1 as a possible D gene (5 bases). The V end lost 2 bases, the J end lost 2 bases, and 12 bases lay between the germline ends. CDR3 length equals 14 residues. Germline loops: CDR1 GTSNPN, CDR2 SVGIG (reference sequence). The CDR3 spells CAWSLTGRNYGYTF. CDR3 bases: TGTGCCTGGAGTTTAACGGGACGGAACTATGGCTACACCTTC.

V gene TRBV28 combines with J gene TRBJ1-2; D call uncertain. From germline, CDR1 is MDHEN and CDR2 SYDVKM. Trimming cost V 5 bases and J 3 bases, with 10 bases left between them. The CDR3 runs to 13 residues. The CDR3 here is CASSPRTDYGYTF. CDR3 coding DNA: TGTGCCAGCAGTCCCAGGACGGACTATGGCTACACCTTC.

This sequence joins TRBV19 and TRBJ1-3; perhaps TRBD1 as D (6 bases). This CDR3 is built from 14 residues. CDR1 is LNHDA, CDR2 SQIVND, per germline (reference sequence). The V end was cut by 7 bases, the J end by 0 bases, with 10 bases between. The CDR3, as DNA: TGTGCCAGTACAGGGGCTCTCTCTGGAAACACCATATATTTT. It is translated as CASTGALSGNTIYF.

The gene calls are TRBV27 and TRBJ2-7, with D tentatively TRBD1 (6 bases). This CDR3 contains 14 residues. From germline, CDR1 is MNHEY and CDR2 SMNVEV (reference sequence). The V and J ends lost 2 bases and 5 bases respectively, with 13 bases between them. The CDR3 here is CASSLNRVTHEQYF. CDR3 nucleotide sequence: TGTGCCAGCAGTTTAAACAGGGTGACGCACGAGCAGTACTTC.

The CDR3: CASSNPGTTYNEQFF. The CDR3 DNA follows: TGTGCCAGCAGCAACCCCGGGACAACTTACAATGAGCAGTTCTTC. The chain combines TRBV9 with TRBJ2-1; perhaps TRBD1 as D (6 bases). The CDR3 is 15 residues long. Trimming shortened V by 4 bases and J by 4 bases, and 15 bases separated the two germline ends. The germline CDR1 and CDR2 sequences are SGDLS and YYNGEE.

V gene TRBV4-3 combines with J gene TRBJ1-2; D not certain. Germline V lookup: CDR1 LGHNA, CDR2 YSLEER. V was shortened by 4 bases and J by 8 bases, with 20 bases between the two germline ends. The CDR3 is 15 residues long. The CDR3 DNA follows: TGCGCCAGCAGCCTAGTGGTGGTAACCCCTGGGGGCTACACCTTC. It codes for CASSLVVVTPGGYTF.